The clone carrying this T cell receptor beta chain was seen ten or more times. The sample's time point: after trial treatment. The treatment is: LDRT plus nivolumab, ipilimumab, low-dose cyclophosphamide and aspirin (RACIN trial). The record originates from a study of low-dose radiotherapy and immunotherapy resistance in tumors. For the study at large: With fractions of 0.5 Gy given every 2 weeks, Cohort 1 accumulated a total of 6.5 Gy. The study gave Cohort 2 1 Gy per fraction every two weeks, totaling 13 Gy over 26 weeks. The drug cyclophosphamide was given into a vein at 200 mg/m2 every two weeks, one day before radiation and immunotherapy.

Primers used for first-strand cDNA, a TRAV- and TRBV-specific set, covered both alpha and beta chains. TCR amplification ran 20 PCR cycles using constant-region and V-primer adapter primers. In vitro transcription amplified isolated mRNA. TCRdb itself ran the reads through MiXCR, one entry per CDR3 protein. In the table there are 50,000 or so distinct CDR3 sequences, around a quarter of which are singletons. Germline V gene sequence: CDR1 DFQATT, CDR2 SNEGSKA (reference sequence). The length of the CDR3 is 15 residues. With 2 bases removed from V and 4 bases from J, the gap between germline ends came to 14 bases.

Here the sequenced sample was PBMCs, taken after low-dose radiotherapy plus immunotherapy. The rearrangement uses TRBV20-1 and TRBJ2-2, with a weak D call TRBD1 (6 bases). This sequence originates from a male donor with prostate cancer. CDR3 in amino acids: CSARPGGRGTGELFF. CDR3 nucleotide sequence: TGCAGTGCTAGACCTGGGGGCCGAGGCACCGGGGAGCTGTTTTTT.